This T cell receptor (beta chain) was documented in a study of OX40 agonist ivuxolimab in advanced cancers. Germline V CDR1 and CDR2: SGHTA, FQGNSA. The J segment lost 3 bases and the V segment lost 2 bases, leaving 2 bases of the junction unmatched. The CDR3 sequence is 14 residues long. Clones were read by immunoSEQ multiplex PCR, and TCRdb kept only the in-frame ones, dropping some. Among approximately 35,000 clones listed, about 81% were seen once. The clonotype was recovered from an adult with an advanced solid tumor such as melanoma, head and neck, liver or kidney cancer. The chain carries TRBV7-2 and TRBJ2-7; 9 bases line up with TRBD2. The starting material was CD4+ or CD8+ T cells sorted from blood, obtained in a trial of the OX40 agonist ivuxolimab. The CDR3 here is CASSLTSGRYEQYF. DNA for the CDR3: TGTGCCAGCAGCTTAACTAGCGGGCGCTACGAGCAGTACTTC.